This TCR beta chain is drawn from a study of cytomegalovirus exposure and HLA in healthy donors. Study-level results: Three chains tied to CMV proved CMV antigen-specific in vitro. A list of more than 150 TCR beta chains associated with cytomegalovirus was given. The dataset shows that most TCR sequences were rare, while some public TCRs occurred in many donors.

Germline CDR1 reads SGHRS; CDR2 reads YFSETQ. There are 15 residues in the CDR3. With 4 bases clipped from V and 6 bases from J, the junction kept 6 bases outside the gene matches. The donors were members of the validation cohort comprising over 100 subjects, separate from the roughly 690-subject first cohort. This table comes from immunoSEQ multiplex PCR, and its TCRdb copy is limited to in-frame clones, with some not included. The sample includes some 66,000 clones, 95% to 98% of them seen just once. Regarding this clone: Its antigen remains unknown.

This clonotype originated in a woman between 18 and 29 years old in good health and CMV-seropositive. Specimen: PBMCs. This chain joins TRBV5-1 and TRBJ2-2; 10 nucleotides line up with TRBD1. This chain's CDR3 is CASSLTGGAPGELFF. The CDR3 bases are TGCGCCAGCAGCCTGACAGGGGGCGCCCCCGGGGAGCTGTTTTTT.